This TCR beta chain was obtained from a study of T cell repertoires in cytomegalovirus infection. Study overall: Recently identified HLA-C-restricted CMV epitopes and well-studied HLA-B-restricted CMV epitopes were used by the study. Signatures in public TCR beta sequences pointed to both CMV infection and matching HLA type.

Per germline, CDR1 MDHEN and CDR2 SYDVKM. There are 15 residues in the CDR3. Trimming took off 3 bases at V and 0 bases at J, with 9 bases between the two ends. This clonotype was counted only a few times. As yet, its antigen is unknown. Broader study findings: Cumulative frequency (of public TCR beta family members) identified carriers of CMV plus the relevant HLA. CMV-specific TCR beta clonotypes restricted by HLA-C were the ones dominating the ex vivo response.

One entry per CDR3 protein results from TCRdb running MiXCR on the reads. The repertoire holds 100,000 to 150,000 distinct CDR3 sequences, with more than 30% as singletons. The receptor's source is a human donor in good health (CMV status not recorded). Some clones in this sample may be carry-over from other donors' samples. Material: CD8+ T cells from cultured PBMCs, obtained from culture after CMV antigen stimulation. The V call is TRBV28, the J call TRBJ1-5; no reliable D call. The CDR3 here is CASSFTQYSNQPQHF. As DNA, the CDR3 is TGTGCCAGCAGTTTTACGCAGTATAGCAATCAGCCCCAGCATTTT.